The present T cell receptor beta chain was sequenced within a study of blood T cell repertoires in COVID-19. The overall study: In each case, the material was cDNA or gDNA derived from T cells, B-cell-depleted T cells, or PBMCs.

Grouping used clinical history reported by participants in a survey and questionnaire. Cohort 3 recovered donors had two negative PCRs, clearance, or symptom resolution. CDR1 is MNHEY, CDR2 SVGAGI, per germline. CDR3 length equals 15 residues. V trimming: 0 bases; J trimming: 7 bases; junction bases outside the gene matches: 4. Authors' analysis steps: The assay estimated nucleated cells by amplifying reference gene primers. The data were produced by immunoSEQ multiplex PCR, yet TCRdb's version contains in-frame clones alone and is incomplete. From that table come the V and J calls and clone size; the DNA was used to work out D and trimming. This table holds about 180,000 clones, 84% found once.

The chain links TRBV6-5 to TRBJ2-2; 8 nucleotides align to TRBD1. The sequence was obtained from a man aged 50 to 60 who had recovered from COVID-19. The sequencing input was PBMCs or T cells enriched from blood (not recorded which). The CDR3 coding sequence is TGTGCCAGCAGTTACTCAAACAGGGGGTACGGGGAGCTGTTTTTT. Protein sequence: CASSYSNRGYGELFF.